The rows below give T cell receptor beta chains drawn from one sample of a study of patients and donors after allogeneic stem cell transplantation. Via MiXCR, TCRdb re-called the RT-PCR reads, giving one row per CDR3 protein. The sample has about 96,000 distinct CDR3 sequences, 48% seen once; the top ten hold 50% to 75%. Source material: blood, either unsorted or a sorted T cell fraction (not recorded which). The receptors derive from a human donor who was either an allogeneic HSCT recipient or a stem cell or donor lymphocyte infusion donor (not recorded which). It is not recorded whose cells these are; they may come from a transplant donor. Both conserved end residues are part of each CDR3. A D gene is named only where the DNA matches it firmly. Size tells how often a clone was seen (once, few, many) or the class of an expanded clone, and some rows leave it out.

j_call v_call clone_size d_call cdr3_nt cdr3_aa
TRBJ2-1 TRBV7-2 - - TGTGCCAGCCGGACAGCGTTATACAATGAGCAGTTCTTC CASRTALYNEQFF
TRBJ1-3 TRBV28 - - TGTGCCAGCAGTTTAGATGCTTCCTCTGGAAACACCATATATTTT CASSLDASSGNTIYF
TRBJ1-2 TRBV27 few - TGTGCCAGCAGTCAGCCCGGCCTGGGCCATGGCTACACCTTC CASSQPGLGHGYTF
TRBJ1-1 TRBV29-1 few - TGCAGCGTTGTTATGTTGACAGGCCGGAACACTGAAGCTTTCTTT CSVVMLTGRNTEAFF
TRBJ1-1 TRBV12-3/TRBV12-4 - TRBD1 TGTGCCAGCAGTTTGCAGGGGGTGAACACTGAAGCTTTCTTT CASSLQGVNTEAFF
TRBJ2-2 TRBV2 - TRBD1 TGTGCCAGCAATATCAGGGGGCCCGGGGAGCTGTTTTTT CASNIRGPGELFF
TRBJ1-2 TRBV4-3 - - TGCGCCAGCAGCCAAGATGCTGGAACCGAACATAACTATGGCTACACCTTC CASSQDAGTEHNYGYTF
TRBJ1-4 TRBV12-3/TRBV12-4 few - TGTGCCAGCACCCAAACCCGAGGGGAGGCAAAACTGTTTTTT CASTQTRGEAKLFF
TRBJ1-2 TRBV15 few - TGTGCCACCAGCGTCAACTTGGCAAAAGCTAACTATGGCTACACCTTC CATSVNLAKANYGYTF
TRBJ1-1 TRBV4-1 few - TGCGCCAGCAGCCAAACGGTCCGCGTCACTGAAGCTTTCTTT CASSQTVRVTEAFF
TRBJ1-1 TRBV27 - - TGTGCCAGCCAGGACCCGAGGGACACTGAAGCTTTCTTT CASQDPRDTEAFF
TRBJ1-1 TRBV14 - - TGTGCCAGCAGCCCCCGGGGAGGCACTGAAGCTTTCTTT CASSPRGGTEAFF
TRBJ1-1 TRBV10-3 once - TGTGCCATCAGTGGGGGGGTCAATGAAGCTTTCTTT CAISGGVNEAFF
TRBJ1-1 TRBV5-1 - TRBD1 TGCGCCAGCAGCTTTACAGGGGAATTAGACACTGAAGCTTTCTTT CASSFTGELDTEAFF
TRBJ1-1 TRBV5-1 few - TGCGCCAGCAGCCTTCGGATGCTGGGGACTGAAGCTTTCTTT CASSLRMLGTEAFF
TRBJ2-5 TRBV6-6 - TRBD2 TGTGCCAGCTCAGGTCTCGGTCCGGGAGGAGAGACCCAGTACTTC CASSGLGPGGETQYF
TRBJ2-1 TRBV7-2 - TRBD1 TGTGCCAGCAGCTTAAGGGGGCCGGGCAATGAGCAGTTCTTC CASSLRGPGNEQFF
TRBJ1-1 TRBV28 - - TGTGCCAGCAGTCTTCCCCAGGAAGGGAACACTGAAGCTTTCTTT CASSLPQEGNTEAFF
TRBJ2-3 TRBV5-1 - TRBD2 TGCGCCAGCAGCGTTAGCGGGAGCACAGATACGCAGTATTTT CASSVSGSTDTQYF
TRBJ1-2 TRBV6-2/TRBV6-3 - TRBD1 TGTGCCAGCAGTTACGTCTTGGGACAGACCTATGGCTACACCTTC CASSYVLGQTYGYTF
TRBJ1-3 TRBV12-3/TRBV12-4 once TRBD1 TGTGCCACCTCAGGACAGGGAAGAAACACCATATATTTT CATSGQGRNTIYF
TRBJ1-1 TRBV12-3/TRBV12-4 - - TGTGCCAGCAGCACTGTCAGGGCCGCTCCTCTCACTGAAGCTTTCTTT CASSTVRAAPLTEAFF
TRBJ1-1 TRBV12-3/TRBV12-4 few - TGTGCCAGCAGTACACCCGGGACCCAGGGCACTGAAGCTTTCTTT CASSTPGTQGTEAFF
TRBJ1-2 TRBV4-2 few TRBD1 TGTGCCAGCAGCCAAGGGGGACAGCCGAGAAGGGCCTACACCTTC CASSQGGQPRRAYTF
TRBJ2-3 TRBV19 - TRBD1 TGTGCCAGTAGCGACAGGGGGGACACAGATACGCAGTATTTT CASSDRGDTDTQYF
TRBJ1-1 TRBV3-1 few TRBD1 TGTGCCAGCAGCCAAGGGGACAGAAAAGCTTTCTTT CASSQGDRKAFF
TRBJ1-1 TRBV5-5 - - TGTGCCAGCAGCCCCCAAGGTGAAGCTTTCTTT CASSPQGEAFF
TRBJ1-6 TRBV18 - TRBD1 TGTGCCAGCTCACCGGGACAGGGGGCTTATAATTCACCCCTCCACTTT CASSPGQGAYNSPLHF
TRBJ1-2 TRBV14 - - TGTGCCAGCAGCTCGGGACGGGACTATGGCTACACCTTC CASSSGRDYGYTF
TRBJ1-2 TRBV3-1 - TRBD1 TGTGCCAGCAGCCAAGTTGGGACAGGGCATAACTATGGCTACACCTTC CASSQVGTGHNYGYTF
TRBJ2-3 TRBV6-2/TRBV6-3 once - TGTGCCAGCAGTTACTCCCCCGAGCAGGACGCACATGATACGCAGTATTTT CASSYSPEQDAHDTQYF
TRBJ1-5 TRBV3-1 once - TGTGCCAGCAGCCAAGATCGCGGTAGCAATCAGCCCCAGCATTTT CASSQDRGSNQPQHF
TRBJ1-6 TRBV4-1 few - TGCGCCAGCAGCCAGGATCTAGGGATGACGGCGAGCTCCTATAATTCACCCCTCCACTTT CASSQDLGMTASSYNSPLHF
TRBJ1-6 TRBV20-1 - - TGCAGCCGCACCAAACAGCGAGATAATTCACCCCTCCACTTT CSRTKQRDNSPLHF
TRBJ1-2 TRBV27 - - TGTGCCAGCACCTCGACGTTATTTGACTATGGCTACACCTTC CASTSTLFDYGYTF
TRBJ1-1 TRBV11-3 - - TGTGCCAGCAGCTCCGTGGGCTCTGAAGCTTTCTTT CASSSVGSEAFF
TRBJ1-1 TRBV28 - - TGTGCCAGCAGTTTTTTCTCAGTGTACACTGAAGCTTTCTTT CASSFFSVYTEAFF
TRBJ1-5 TRBV9 - TRBD1 TGTGCCAGCAGCGAGGGACAGTCCAATCAGCCCCAGCATTTT CASSEGQSNQPQHF
TRBJ1-2 TRBV28 - - TGTGCCAGCAGTTTACTGAACTATGGCTACACCTTC CASSLLNYGYTF
TRBJ2-4 TRBV20-1 - - TGCAGCAGGGAGGCGTTAGCCAAAAACATTCAGTACTTC CSREALAKNIQYF
TRBJ1-6 TRBV9 - - TGTGCCAGCAGCCCACCGTTCGGGGGGCAAAGTTCACCCCTCCACTTT CASSPPFGGQSSPLHF
TRBJ1-2 TRBV12-3/TRBV12-4 - - TGTGCCAGCAGTTCCGAGTATCATACAGGGACCTATGGCTACACCTTC CASSSEYHTGTYGYTF